This T cell receptor (beta chain) is from a study of T cells after yellow fever vaccination. Germline CDR1 SGHTA, CDR2 FQGNSA. Trimming left V 3 bases short and J 2 bases short, with 11 bases between. This CDR3 has 14 amino acids. A 5'RACE template-switching step, the method used to make TCR cDNA, added a universal primer site and UMIs. TCRdb re-analysed the 5' RACE reads in MiXCR, keeping a single row per CDR3 protein. The sample carries 450,000 to 550,000 distinct CDR3 sequences, around a fifth recorded once. This clonotype has a handful of counts. Sequenced material: PBMCs, taken roughly 20 days after the first yellow fever vaccination. The genes are TRBV7-2 and TRBJ2-7; D not certain. This clonotype originated in a young man who received the YFV17D yellow fever vaccine. CDR3 in amino acids: CASSFGPATYEQYF. In DNA form, the CDR3 reads TGTGCCAGCAGCTTCGGGCCCGCGACCTACGAGCAGTACTTC.